The 21 T cell receptor beta chains presented below share a single source sample, sequenced in a study of blood T cells in healthy people across ages. For the second PCR, which ran for roughly 6 to 11 cycles, a sample-barcoded 5' primer and a J-beta primer mix were used. Using its own MiXCR run on the 5' RACE reads, TCRdb lists one record per CDR3 protein. This sample has over 1,500,000 distinct CDR3 sequences, with just under 50% found just once. Sample: blood. Receptors were obtained from a woman in her thirties or forties in good health.

There are a few counts of this clonotype. The rearrangement uses TRBV6-6 and TRBJ2-3; possibly TRBD1 for D (5 bases). Trimming cost V 6 bases and J 2 bases, with 18 bases left between them. This CDR3 is built from 16 residues. CDR1 and CDR2 (germline): MNHNY, SVGAGI (reference sequence). This chain's CDR3 is CASSSHSKGSTDTQYF. Written as DNA, the CDR3 is TGTGCCAGCAGCTCTCACTCCAAGGGGTCCACAGATACGCAGTATTTT.

This rearrangement joins TRBV9 to TRBJ1-4; perhaps TRBD1 as D (5 bases). This CDR3 is built from 16 residues. The germline gives CDR1 SGDLS, CDR2 YYNGEE. The ends were cut back, 2 bases at V and 0 bases at J, with 11 bases in the middle. CDR3 DNA: TGTGCCAGCAGCGTCGGGACCCGCGCAACTAATGAAAAACTGTTTTTT. Translating it yields CASSVGTRATNEKLFF.

This chain uses TRBV12-5 with TRBJ2-3; possible D gene TRBD2, 5 bases. Germline values: CDR1 LGHNT, CDR2 FRNRAP. This CDR3 is built from 17 residues. Trimming pared 1 base from V and 0 bases from J, leaving 14 bases between. CDR3 residues: CASGLGRTGSSTDTQYF. The CDR3 DNA sequence: TGTGCTAGTGGTTTGGGTCGGACGGGGTCTAGCACAGATACGCAGTATTTT.

The V and J genes are TRBV27 and TRBJ2-5; D might be TRBD2 (6 bases). The germline CDR1 and CDR2 sequences are MNHEY and SMNVEV (reference sequence). Trimming took off 6 bases at V and 4 bases at J, with 15 bases between the two ends. This CDR3 is 14 amino acids long. In nucleotides, the CDR3 is TGTGCCAGCAGCCCAATCCAGGGAGGAGAGACCCAGTACTTC. It translates to CASSPIQGGETQYF.

In this sample, this clonotype turned up a few times. The genes are TRBV6-6 and TRBJ2-3; tentative D call: TRBD2 (5 bases). The CDR3 consists of 14 residues. V dropped 0 bases and J dropped 2 bases, with 6 bases sitting between them. Germline V gene sequence: CDR1 MNHNY, CDR2 SVGAGI (reference sequence). The CDR3 DNA is TGTGCCAGCAGTTACTCAGGACTCACAGATACGCAGTATTTT. This sequence encodes CASSYSGLTDTQYF.

The sample holds one count of this clonotype. J is TRBJ1-1 and V is TRBV5-1; perhaps TRBD1 as D (5 bases). CDR1 SGHRS and CDR2 YFSETQ come from the germline V gene. The CDR3 sequence is 14 residues long. The ends were cut back, 3 bases at V and 10 bases at J, with 19 bases in the middle. The CDR3 here is CASSSRDIVIAAFF. DNA of the CDR3: TGCGCCAGCAGCTCCAGGGATATAGTGATTGCAGCTTTCTTT.

This chain connects TRBV28 to TRBJ1-5; TRBD1 aligns across 9 bases. With V trimmed by 3 bases and J by 5 bases, 14 bases remained unmatched. The CDR3 spans 18 residues. Germline assignment: CDR1 MDHEN and CDR2 SYDVKM. The CDR3 nucleotides read TGTGCCAGCAGTTTCGGCCCCCGGGACAGGGCCCCGCATCAGCCCCAGCATTTT. This codes for CASSFGPRDRAPHQPQHF.

The table lists this clonotype with a few counts. The chain couples TRBV9 to TRBJ1-4; possible D gene TRBD1, 5 bases. The length of the CDR3 is 14 residues. Germline assignment: CDR1 SGDLS and CDR2 YYNGEE. V lost 1 base to trimming and J lost 1 base, with 5 bases between them. In DNA form, the CDR3 reads TGTGCCAGCAGCGTACAGGGAACTAATGAAAAACTGTTTTTT. This encodes CASSVQGTNEKLFF.

This clonotype showed up just a few times. The chain uses TRBV24-1 and TRBJ2-3; 10 bases are a match to TRBD1. The germline V gene has CDR1 KGHDR and CDR2 SFDVKD. This CDR3 contains 13 residues. Trimming took 10 bases from V and 6 from J; bases not matched to a gene: 6. CDR3 DNA: TGTGCCACACGGGACAGGGGTTCGGATACGCAGTATTTT. Its translation is CATRDRGSDTQYF.

This clonotype turned up a few times. As DNA, the CDR3 is TGCGCCAGCAGCCAAGATCTTCTAGGGACAGCTAACTATGGCTACACCTTC. Translated, it gives CASSQDLLGTANYGYTF. This chain connects TRBV4-3 to TRBJ1-2; 7 bases are a match to TRBD1. J gave up 0 bases and V 0 bases, and 7 bases lay outside the gene matches. Germline values: CDR1 LGHNA, CDR2 YSLEER. The length of the CDR3 is 17 residues.

CDR3 region: CASKGPFTETQYF. The CDR3 coding sequence is TGTGCCAGCAAGGGTCCGTTTACGGAGACCCAGTACTTC. The gene calls are TRBV6-5 and TRBJ2-5; D is ambiguous. The CDR3 length is 13 residues. Germline values: CDR1 MNHEY, CDR2 SVGAGI. V shed 7 bases and J shed 5 bases, with 14 bases lying between them.

The chain joins TRBV7-3 to TRBJ2-7, with D perhaps matching TRBD1 (5 bases). Trimming took off 3 bases at V and 0 bases at J, with 21 bases between the two ends. CDR1 SGHTA and CDR2 FQGTGA come from the germline V gene. This CDR3 comprises 18 residues. CDR3 protein: CASSFPSVDSVLSYEQYF. The CDR3 DNA sequence: TGTGCCAGCAGCTTTCCGTCAGTTGACAGCGTCCTCTCCTACGAGCAGTACTTC.

This CDR3 reads CASSYQLGGGGYTF. CDR3 in DNA: TGTGCCAGCAGTTACCAATTGGGTGGCGGTGGCTACACCTTC. The V gene is TRBV6-2 or TRBV6-3, the J gene TRBJ1-2; D is undetermined. V gave up 2 bases and J gave up 7 bases, with 14 bases separating them. The CDR3 consists of 14 residues. CDR1 is MNHEY and CDR2 is SVGEGT in the germline V gene.

This clonotype was seen many times. The CDR3 DNA follows: TGTGCCATCAGTGAAAGTTCGTCCTACGAGCAGTACTTC. Translation gives CAISESSSYEQYF. This chain uses TRBV10-3 with TRBJ2-7; D is unclear. CDR1 and CDR2 from the germline V gene are ENHRY and SYGVKD. This CDR3 spans 13 amino acids. V shed 3 bases and J shed 1 base, with 7 bases lying between them.

The chain joins TRBV28 to TRBJ2-5; the D gene could be TRBD1 or TRBD2 (5 bases each). The germline CDR1 and CDR2 sequences are MDHEN and SYDVKM. V was trimmed by 6 bases and J by 1 base, leaving 12 bases between them. The CDR3 totals 14 residues. Written as DNA, the CDR3 is TGTGCCAGCAGCTGGGGGTTTCCCCAAGAGACCCAGTACTTC. Amino acids: CASSWGFPQETQYF.

The V call is TRBV24-1, the J call TRBJ2-3; no definite D call. Trimming removed 3 bases at V and 2 bases at J, with 14 bases between. The CDR3 covers 16 residues. The germline gives CDR1 KGHDR, CDR2 SFDVKD. The CDR3 DNA sequence: TGTGCCACCAGTGATCGAGCGACACCTACCACAGATACGCAGTATTTT. Translated: CATSDRATPTTDTQYF.

This rearrangement joins TRBV28 to TRBJ2-4; D may be TRBD1 (5 bases). V gave up 6 bases and J gave up 13 bases, with 28 bases separating them. The CDR3 spans 16 residues. The germline V gene encodes CDR1 MDHEN and CDR2 SYDVKM. This CDR3 is CASSALGQGLGVGQYF. CDR3 nucleotides: TGTGCCAGCAGCGCCCTAGGGCAGGGCTTAGGGGTCGGGCAGTACTTC.

The gene calls are TRBV25-1 and TRBJ2-5, with 13 nucleotides matching TRBD2. The germline CDR1 and CDR2 sequences are MGHDK and SYGVNS. The V and J ends lost 3 bases and 4 bases, in that order; junction bases with no gene match: 2. The CDR3 has 15 amino acids. The CDR3 nucleotides are TGTGCCAGCAGTGATAGACTAGCGGGGGGAGAGACCCAGTACTTC. It specifies CASSDRLAGGETQYF.

The CDR3 here is CASSLGGRTSTDTQYF. The CDR3 DNA reads TGCGCCAGCAGCTTGGGAGGACGGACTAGCACAGATACGCAGTATTTT. The chain joins TRBV5-1 to TRBJ2-3; possible D gene TRBD2, 5 bases. Trimming shortened V by 0 bases and J by 0 bases, and 11 bases separated the two germline ends. CDR3 size: 16 residues. Germline CDR1 reads SGHRS; CDR2 reads YFSETQ.

This clonotype was counted between two and nine times. This sequence joins TRBV20-1 and TRBJ2-1, with D perhaps TRBD2 (5 bases). V lost 6 bases to trimming and J lost 4 bases, with 22 bases between them. Germline loops: CDR1 DFQATT, CDR2 SNEGSKA (reference sequence). The CDR3 has 16 amino acids. The CDR3 reads CSAPRLGGMGYNEQFF. For the CDR3, the DNA is TGCAGTGCCCCCCGTCTTGGAGGCATGGGATACAATGAGCAGTTCTTC.

V gene TRBV27 combines with J gene TRBJ1-4; TRBD1 matches 7 bases. CDR1 and CDR2 (germline): MNHEY, SMNVEV (reference sequence). The CDR3 contains 13 residues. Germline trimming cut 5 bases from V and 8 bases from J; bases unmatched to any gene: 5. The CDR3 protein is CASSDGTEEKLFF. CDR3 bases: TGTGCCAGCAGTGATGGGACAGAGGAAAAACTGTTTTTT.